This T cell receptor (beta chain) was sequenced in a study of identical twins. Findings and caveats of the study: The study reached conclusions through statistical analysis that was cross-sectional, not following the same donors. Within cord blood, abundant beta clonotypes carried fewer insertions, but memory repertoires showed no such trend. Within beta out-of-frame sequences, the excess sharing observed between twins was weaker.

In the case of this clonotype: Antigen specificity is unknown.

TCRdb called the 5' RACE reads again in MiXCR, with one record for every CDR3 protein. The sample shows around 510,000 distinct CDR3 sequences, 13% to 15% of them seen only once. The V gene lost 5 bases and the J gene lost 4 bases, with 21 bases spanning the gap. Germline V CDR1 and CDR2: SGHTA, FQGNSA. The length of the CDR3 is 17 residues. These data also featured in a second study, about yellow fever vaccine responses in identical twins.

The receptor's source is a young woman in good health. Sequenced material: CD4+ T cells sorted from blood. The chain combines TRBV7-2 with TRBJ2-1, with TRBD2 as a possible D gene (6 bases). CDR3 coding DNA: TGTGCCAGCAGCCGTTCCATAGCGGATACAACTTACAATGAGCAGTTCTTC. As protein: CASSRSIADTTYNEQFF. Combining the CDR3 with reference TRBV7-2 and TRBJ2-1 gives the whole variable domain GAGVSQSPSNKVTEKGKDVELRCDPISGHTALYWYRQSLGQGLEFLIYFQGNSAPDKSGLPSDRFSAERTGGSVSTLTIQRTQQEDSAVYLCASSRSIADTTYNEQFFGPGTRLTVL.